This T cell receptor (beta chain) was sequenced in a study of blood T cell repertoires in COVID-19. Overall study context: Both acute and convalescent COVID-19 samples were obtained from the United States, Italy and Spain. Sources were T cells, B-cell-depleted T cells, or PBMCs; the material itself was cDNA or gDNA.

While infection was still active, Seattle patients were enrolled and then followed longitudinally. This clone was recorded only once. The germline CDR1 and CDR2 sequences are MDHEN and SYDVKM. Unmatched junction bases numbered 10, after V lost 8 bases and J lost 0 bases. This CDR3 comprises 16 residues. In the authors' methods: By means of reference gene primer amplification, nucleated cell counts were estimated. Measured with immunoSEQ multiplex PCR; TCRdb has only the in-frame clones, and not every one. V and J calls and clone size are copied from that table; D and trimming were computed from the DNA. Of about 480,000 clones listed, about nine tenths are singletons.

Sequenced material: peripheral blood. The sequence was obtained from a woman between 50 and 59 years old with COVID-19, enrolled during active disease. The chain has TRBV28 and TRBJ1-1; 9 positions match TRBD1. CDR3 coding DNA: TGTGCCAGCGGGTCCCGGGGACAGGGTTTGAACACTGAAGCTTTCTTT. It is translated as CASGSRGQGLNTEAFF.